The next 17 T cell receptor beta chains were all read from a single sample in a study of T-cell memory formation after mild COVID-19. TCRdb called the 5' RACE reads again in MiXCR, with one record for every CDR3 protein. The sample lists approximately 240,000 distinct CDR3 sequences; about a sixth were seen once. The sequenced sample was PBMCs or a T cell subset sorted from them (not recorded which). All receptors come from a young man who had mild COVID-19 (a few samples of this study predate the infection). Cell type and time point are not known.

This chain joins TRBV20-1 and TRBJ2-3; 12 positions agree with TRBD2. The CDR3 is 17 residues long. J was trimmed by 3 bases and V by 6 bases; bases with no gene match: 13. CDR1 is DFQATT, CDR2 SNEGSKA, per germline (reference sequence). In DNA form, the CDR3 reads TGCAGTGCCTTGCCATACGGAGGACTAGCGGGGACAGATACGCAGTATTTT. Translating it yields CSALPYGGLAGTDTQYF.

This clonotype showed up just a few times. The rearrangement links TRBV20-1 to TRBJ1-1; no definite D call. The V end was cut by 6 bases, the J end by 1 base, with 15 bases between. The CDR3 contains 14 residues. Germline V lookup: CDR1 DFQATT, CDR2 SNEGSKA (reference sequence). CDR3 nucleotides: TGCAGTGCCCCCCGGGCAGGTCGGAACACTGAAGCTTTCTTT. Translation gives CSAPRAGRNTEAFF.

The table lists this clonotype with many counts. The chain joins TRBV20-1 to TRBJ1-2; the D is unclear. CDR3 length: 13 amino acids. Trimming pared 5 bases from V and 8 bases from J, leaving 18 bases between. CDR1 and CDR2 (germline): DFQATT, SNEGSKA (reference sequence). The CDR3: CSASPPGVYGYTF. CDR3 nucleotide sequence: TGCAGTGCTTCCCCCCCAGGCGTGTACGGCTACACCTTC.

In its sample, this clonotype was seen a few times. The rearrangement uses TRBV12-3 or TRBV12-4 and TRBJ1-5; no firm D call. V lost 4 bases and J 7 bases, leaving 11 bases between the germline ends. The CDR3 extends over 13 amino acids. The CDR3 is CASSSLIGQPQHF. The CDR3 bases are TGTGCCAGCAGTTCGCTAATTGGCCAGCCCCAGCATTTT.

This clonotype has more than one count but fewer than ten. V usage is TRBV3-1 and J usage is TRBJ1-1; no clear D. Trimming shortened V by 1 base and J by 7 bases, and 13 bases separated the two germline ends. The length of the CDR3 is 14 residues. Per the germline V gene, CDR1 is LGHDT and CDR2 is YNNKEL (reference sequence). Here the CDR3 DNA reads TGTGCCAGCAGCCAAGCGGCCGTAAACGTTGAAGCTTTCTTT. This encodes CASSQAAVNVEAFF.

This chain joins TRBV29-1 and TRBJ1-5, with 7 positions matching TRBD1. There are 17 residues in the CDR3. V lost 6 bases to trimming and J lost 0 bases; unmatched junction nucleotides: 14. Germline V gives CDR1 SQVTM, CDR2 ANQGSEA. The CDR3 is CSVGSGDREYSNQPQHF. CDR3 nucleotide sequence: TGCAGCGTAGGATCTGGGGACAGAGAGTATAGCAATCAGCCCCAGCATTTT.

The rearrangement uses TRBV20-1 and TRBJ2-3; D perhaps matches TRBD2 (6 bases). Per germline, CDR1 DFQATT and CDR2 SNEGSKA (reference sequence). Trimming left V 6 bases short and J 6 bases short, with 19 bases between. The CDR3 sequence is 14 residues long. The CDR3 loop reads CSAGTWNKADTQYF. The CDR3 DNA follows: TGCAGTGCCGGGACTTGGAATAAGGCCGATACGCAGTATTTT.

A note on this clonotype: It is likely a read error, because the conserved phenylalanine at the end of the CDR3 is missing. The DNA is left out, because the CDR3 cannot be placed on it with certainty; the CDR3 is given as TCRdb lists it. J is TRBJ2-7 and V is TRBV2; the table's D call, TRBD1, has no DNA check behind it. The germline CDR1 and CDR2 sequences are SNHLY and FYNNEI. Counting both end residues, the CDR3 totals 13 amino acids. The CDR3: CASNRDVGSVYQI.

V is TRBV5-4 and J is TRBJ1-4, with D uncertain. CDR1 and CDR2 (germline): SGHNT, YYREEE (reference sequence). V lost 1 base and J lost 3, with 10 bases in between. CDR3 length equals 15 residues. This CDR3 reads CASSLRLGSNEKLFF. In DNA, the CDR3 is TGTGCCAGCAGCTTGCGACTAGGTTCTAATGAAAAACTGTTTTTT.

In its sample, this clonotype was seen a few times. The rearrangement links TRBV6-2 or TRBV6-3 to TRBJ2-1; 9 positions match TRBD2. The CDR3 sequence is 17 residues long. The V gene's germline CDR1 is MNHEY and CDR2 SVGEGT. V trimming: 5 bases; J trimming: 7 bases; junction bases outside the gene matches: 15. The CDR3 loop reads CASSPRVTGTSRNEQFF. CDR3 bases: TGTGCCAGCAGTCCCCGGGTAACCGGGACTAGCCGTAATGAGCAGTTCTTC.

This clonotype was seen more than once but under ten times. The chain uses TRBV4-3 and TRBJ2-5; 12 nucleotides agree with TRBD2. This CDR3 comprises 15 residues. Germline loops: CDR1 LGHNA, CDR2 YSLEER. Unmatched junction bases numbered 5, after V lost 4 bases and J lost 5 bases. CDR3 DNA sequence: TGCGCCAGCAGCCTTAGACTAGCGGGGGTGGAGACCCAGTACTTC. It specifies CASSLRLAGVETQYF.

In its sample, this clonotype was seen a few times. V usage is TRBV10-3 and J usage is TRBJ2-7, with D possibly called TRBD1 or TRBD2 (5 bases each). The CDR3 totals 12 residues. Germline loops: CDR1 ENHRY, CDR2 SYGVKD. Trimming stripped 6 bases from V and 3 bases from J, with 9 bases between. The CDR3 DNA sequence: TGTGCCATCAGCGGGGACGGCTACGAGCAGTACTTC. Translated: CAISGDGYEQYF.

This clonotype was detected a few times. The genes are TRBV5-1 and TRBJ2-3, with 8 bases aligning to TRBD1. Looked up from germline, CDR1 is SGHRS and CDR2 is YFSETQ. V gave up 4 bases and J gave up 5 bases; unmatched junction bases: 9. The CDR3 is 15 amino acids. CDR3 in DNA: TGCGCCAGCAGCCCAGGACAGGGCTTTGGAGATACGCAGTATTTT. Amino acids: CASSPGQGFGDTQYF. Drawing the rest from reference TRBV5-1 and TRBJ2-3, the complete variable domain is KAGVTQTPRYLIKTRGQQVTLSCSPISGHRSVSWYQQTPGQGLQFLFEYFSETQRNKGNFPGRFSGRQFSNSRSEMNVSTLELGDSALYLCASSPGQGFGDTQYFGPGTRLTVL.

This clonotype was seen a handful of times. The chain uses TRBV20-1 and TRBJ2-3; 7 bases map to TRBD2. The CDR3 is made up of 14 amino acids. The germline gives CDR1 DFQATT, CDR2 SNEGSKA (reference sequence). Trimming at V came to 6 bases and at J to 2 bases, leaving 8 bases not matched to a gene. CDR3 residues: CSASDRGVTDTQYF. The CDR3 DNA reads as TGCAGTGCGTCTGATCGGGGGGTCACAGATACGCAGTATTTT.

The sample holds many counts of this clonotype. The V and J genes are TRBV4-3 and TRBJ2-6; D remains unclear. The CDR3 totals 18 residues. The germline CDR1 and CDR2 sequences are LGHNA and YSLEER. Trimming took 0 bases from V and 0 from J, leaving 12 bases between them. CDR3 protein: CASSQDWLLGSGANVLTF. The CDR3, as DNA: TGCGCCAGCAGCCAAGATTGGTTGCTGGGCTCTGGGGCCAACGTCCTGACTTTC.

The chain couples TRBV7-8 to TRBJ1-5; a possible D gene is TRBD1 (5 bases). Germline-derived CDR1 and CDR2 are SGHVS and FQNEAQ. V lost 1 base to trimming and J lost 15 bases, with 16 bases between them. The CDR3 is made up of 13 amino acids. CDR3 residues: CASSLGDGGKRHF. The CDR3 region has the DNA TGTGCCAGCAGCTTAGGGGATGGGGGGAAAAGGCATTTT.

This clonotype was detected ten times or more. The V call is TRBV4-3, the J call TRBJ2-1; TRBD2 might be the D (5 bases). The V and J ends lost 2 bases and 7 bases respectively, with 12 bases between them. The germline V gene has CDR1 LGHNA and CDR2 YSLEER. The CDR3 loop spans 14 amino acids. CDR3 in amino acids: CASSQLSTRNEQFF. The DNA for the CDR3 is TGCGCCAGCAGCCAATTAAGTACTAGGAATGAGCAGTTCTTC.